The next 10 T cell receptor beta chains were all read from a single sample in a study of tumor-infiltrating lymphocytes in primary liver carcinoma. TCR beta cDNA was prepared out of roughly 500 ng total RNA by means of a constant-region primer. Investigators got TCR beta libraries out of three nested multiplex PCR rounds, done with slightly modified ARM-PCR. The first two PCR rounds used TRBV1-TRBV30 forward primers with a C-beta reverse primer, about 10 cycles each. TCRdb passed the multiplex PCR reads through MiXCR, listing each CDR3 protein once. The sample lists about 350,000 distinct CDR3 sequences, roughly 61% occurring once. Unsorted whole blood served as the source of blood RNA, and germline DNA was extracted as well. Sequencing used peripheral blood. These receptors were obtained from a man aged 40-49 years with primary liver carcinoma and hepatitis B virus infection.

Points on this clonotype: The junction departs from germline at one end; a sequencing error may be responsible. V usage is TRBV29-1 and J usage is TRBJ1-2; D is uncertain. The germline V gene encodes CDR1 SQVTM and CDR2 ANQGSEA. The CDR3 spans 8 residues. This chain's CDR3 is CSIEDYTF. CDR3 nucleotide sequence: TGCAGCATTGAAGACTACACCTTC.

The table lists this clonotype with many counts. The rearrangement uses TRBV6-1 and TRBJ2-1; D unresolved. The CDR3 totals 17 residues. Germline CDR1 MNHNS, CDR2 SASEGT. The germline V and J ends were trimmed by 2 bases and 2 bases, with 16 bases remaining between them. CDR3 loop: CASSEYSGGTTYNEQFF. The CDR3 DNA follows: TGTGCCAGCAGTGAATATTCGGGTGGCACCACCTACAATGAGCAGTTCTTC.

The DNA for the CDR3 is TGTGCCAGCACCTGCGGAGGTTTTCAGGGGGGGAACACTGAAGCTTTCTTT. Encoded protein: CASTCGGFQGGNTEAFF. This rearrangement joins TRBV6-6 to TRBJ1-1; 7 bases match TRBD1. V shed 7 bases, J shed 1 base, and the junction held 15 bases outside the gene matches. The CDR3 consists of 17 residues. The germline gives CDR1 MNHNY, CDR2 SVGAGI (reference sequence).

Of note for this clonotype: Being one base from a much bigger clone, this may be a read error. The J gene is TRBJ1-2, the V gene TRBV6-1; 7 positions match TRBD1. This CDR3 comprises 13 residues. CDR1 MNHNS and CDR2 SASEGT come from the germline V gene. Here the CDR3 reads CVSSAGTDYGYTF. The CDR3 DNA sequence: TGTGTCAGCAGTGCCGGGACAGACTATGGCTACACCTTC.

On this clonotype: With a much larger clone just one base away, this may be a read error. The chain is built from TRBV4-1 and TRBJ2-5; D not certain. Trimming pared 0 bases from V and 5 bases from J, leaving 10 bases between. The CDR3 length is 14 residues. CDR1 is MGHRA and CDR2 is YSYEKL in the germline V gene. CDR3 in amino acids: CASSQDFYAETQYF. Here the CDR3 DNA reads TGCGCCAGCAGCCAAGATTTCTACGCCGAGACCCAGTACTTC.

This clonotype was counted ten times or more. V gene TRBV6-8 combines with J gene TRBJ1-5; D is unresolved. The CDR3 is 16 amino acids. Germline V lookup: CDR1 MNHGY, CDR2 SAAAGT. V gave up 4 bases and J gave up 2 bases, with 15 bases separating them. For the CDR3, the DNA is TGTGCCAGCAGTTCCCCGACTATCTTGGGCAATCAGCCCCAGCATTTT. This translates into CASSSPTILGNQPQHF.

A word on this clonotype: A read error may account for a junction end that differs from germline. This chain uses TRBV11-2 with TRBJ2-7; D may be TRBD2 (5 bases). Germline V lookup: CDR1 SGHAT, CDR2 FQNNGV. The CDR3 runs 15 residues. The CDR3 loop is CGSSLGPRATYGQYF. The CDR3 bases are TGTGGCAGCAGCTTAGGTCCGCGGGCCACCTACGGACAGTACTTC.

The rearrangement links TRBV11-2 to TRBJ2-3; 7 bases fit TRBD2. The CDR3 spans 15 residues. CDR1 and CDR2 (germline): SGHAT, FQNNGV. V lost 6 bases and J lost 8; bases outside the gene matches: 14. CDR3 bases: TGTGCCAGCAGTTCCCCAGGGTCTGGCGGGAGTACGCAGTATTTT. It is translated as CASSSPGSGGSTQYF.

This clonotype was seen at least ten times. The V call is TRBV11-2, the J call TRBJ2-4; no definite D call. V lost 5 bases and J 7 bases, leaving 15 bases between the germline ends. Germline V lookup: CDR1 SGHAT, CDR2 FQNNGV. The CDR3 has 14 amino acids. In DNA form, the CDR3 reads TGTGCCAGCAGCCCCCACGATACCAGGAACATTCAGTACTTC. Translating gives CASSPHDTRNIQYF. Supplemented by reference TRBV11-2 and TRBJ2-4, the full variable domain reads EAGVAQSPRYKIIEKRQSVAFWCNPISGHATLYWYQQILGQGPKLLIQFQNNGVVDDSQLPKDRFSAERLKGVDSTLKIQPAKLEDSAVYLCASSPHDTRNIQYFGAGTRLSVL.

This clonotype occurred a few times. The rearrangement uses TRBV12-3 or TRBV12-4 and TRBJ1-1; 10 nucleotides line up with TRBD1. Trimming cost V 5 bases and J 4 bases; bases outside gene matches: 4. The CDR3 contains 14 residues. This CDR3 reads CASSLRTGGTEAFF. CDR3 coding DNA: TGTGCCAGCAGTCTGCGGACAGGGGGCACTGAAGCTTTCTTT.